This record covers a single T cell receptor beta chain. Profiled with immunoSEQ multiplex PCR; TCRdb holds only in-frame clones, not every one. The sample lists a few hundred thousand clones, around nine tenths occurring once. The data were taken from a study of blood T cell repertoires in COVID-19. Overall study context: Nucleic acid was either cDNA or gDNA, and it came from T cells, B-cell-depleted T cells, or PBMCs.

The CDR3 contains 15 residues. Trimming at V came to 3 bases and at J to 5 bases, leaving 9 bases not matched to a gene. Germline values: CDR1 MNHEY, CDR2 SMNVEV (reference sequence). The chain joins TRBV27 to TRBJ2-7; 8 bases map to TRBD2. Sequencing was performed on peripheral blood. The receptor comes from a woman aged 18 to 35 who had recovered from COVID-19. Here the CDR3 DNA reads TGTGCCAGCAGTTTGGTCGGGGGGGCGAGAAACGAGCAGTACTTC. Protein product: CASSLVGGARNEQYF.